This entry lists 24 T cell receptor beta chains sequenced from one sample in a study of CD8+ T cells in alopecia areata. It was from alopecia areata patients that lesional scalp punch biopsies and peripheral blood were collected. TCR sequencing used cDNA made by reverse transcription of extracted RNA. TCRdb keeps only in-frame clones here, not all; method: immunoSEQ multiplex PCR. This table has around 7,000 clones, 67% appearing once. The specimen was skin, collected at week 0. Every receptor here comes from a human donor with alopecia areata.

The CDR3 loop is CASETGTSGGYEQFF. CDR3 nucleotides: TGTGCCAGTGAGACCGGGACTAGCGGGGGGTATGAGCAGTTCTTC. V usage is TRBV6-5 and J usage is TRBJ2-1; 15 positions match TRBD2. The germline V gene encodes CDR1 MNHEY and CDR2 SVGAGI. The CDR3 is 15 residues long. The ends lost 9 bases at V and 8 bases at J; junction bases unmatched: 8.

V gene TRBV6-5 combines with J gene TRBJ1-5; D uncertain. This CDR3 contains 14 residues. V was pared by 0 bases and J by 8 bases, with 11 bases between. Germline V CDR1 and CDR2: MNHEY, SVGAGI. CDR3 in DNA: TGTGCCAGCAGTTACTCGAGGCGGGCCGAGCCCCAGCATTTT. Translation gives CASSYSRRAEPQHF.

The J gene is TRBJ2-3, the V gene TRBV14; 8 bases line up with TRBD1. Trimming removed 4 bases from V and 0 bases from J; junction bases left unmatched: 3. Per germline, CDR1 SGHDN and CDR2 FVKESK. This CDR3 contains 15 residues. CDR3 bases: TGTGCCAGCAGCCCCCGACAGGGGAGCACAGATACGCAGTATTTT. Its protein is CASSPRQGSTDTQYF.

This sequence joins TRBV7-9 and TRBJ2-7; perhaps TRBD1 as D (6 bases). The CDR3 spans 17 residues. CDR1 and CDR2 (germline): SEHNR, FQNEAQ (reference sequence). Trimming removed 2 bases from V and 0 bases from J, with 17 bases in between. CDR3 in amino acids: CASSLIRDRYNSYEQYF. The CDR3 DNA reads TGTGCCAGCAGCTTAATTCGAGACAGGTACAACTCCTACGAGCAGTACTTC.

This clone was seen only a few times. This chain uses TRBV5-1 with TRBJ2-3, with no clear D. Germline CDR1 reads SGHRS; CDR2 reads YFSETQ. Deletions cut 4 bases from V and 0 bases from J, with 15 bases between. This CDR3 is 16 amino acids long. The CDR3 bases are TGCGCCAGCAGCCCAAGACTGCGCTCTAGCACAGATACGCAGTATTTT. It is translated as CASSPRLRSSTDTQYF. The complete variable domain, with remaining parts taken from reference TRBV5-1 and TRBJ2-3, reads KAGVTQTPRYLIKTRGQQVTLSCSPISGHRSVSWYQQTPGQGLQFLFEYFSETQRNKGNFPGRFSGRQFSNSRSEMNVSTLELGDSALYLCASSPRLRSSTDTQYFGPGTRLTVL.

The CDR3 loop reads CASSLVGLAQETQYF. DNA of the CDR3: TGCGCCAGCAGCTTGGTTGGACTAGCGCAAGAGACCCAGTACTTC. The rearrangement links TRBV5-1 to TRBJ2-5; TRBD2 agrees at 9 bases. With 0 bases clipped from V and 2 bases from J, the junction kept 2 bases outside the gene matches. Germline V gene lookup returns CDR1 SGHRS and CDR2 YFSETQ. The CDR3 contains 15 residues. Full variable domain (rest looked up from reference TRBV5-1 and TRBJ2-5): KAGVTQTPRYLIKTRGQQVTLSCSPISGHRSVSWYQQTPGQGLQFLFEYFSETQRNKGNFPGRFSGRQFSNSRSEMNVSTLELGDSALYLCASSLVGLAQETQYFGPGTRLLVL.

This clone was counted a few times. This chain connects TRBV6-5 to TRBJ2-2; unclear D gene. Trimming cost V 4 bases and J 3 bases, with 12 bases left between them. The CDR3 spans 15 residues. The germline gives CDR1 MNHEY, CDR2 SVGAGI. CDR3 in DNA: TGTGCCAGCAGTTCCGTTGGATTTGACACCGGGGAGCTGTTTTTT. The encoded protein is CASSSVGFDTGELFF.

The chain recombines TRBV6-1 with TRBJ2-7; 10 positions match TRBD1. The ends lost 7 bases at V and 0 bases at J; junction bases unmatched: 6. This CDR3 spans 15 amino acids. Germline CDR1 and CDR2: MNHNS and SASEGT. This chain's CDR3 is CASNTRDRGSYEQYF. In DNA, the CDR3 is TGTGCCAGCAACACCCGGGACAGGGGCTCCTACGAGCAGTACTTC.

The CDR3 reads CASRIGTNTGELFF. DNA of the CDR3: TGTGCCAGCAGGATAGGGACGAACACCGGGGAGCTGTTTTTT. The rearrangement joins TRBV7-2 to TRBJ2-2; D remains ambiguous. Germline assignment: CDR1 SGHTA and CDR2 FQGNSA. This CDR3 contains 14 residues. The V gene lost 6 bases and the J gene lost 0 bases, with 8 bases spanning the gap.

In its sample, this clone was seen once. The V gene is TRBV27, the J gene TRBJ2-1; D uncertain. V shed 3 bases and J shed 0 bases, with 6 bases lying between them. The germline gives CDR1 MNHEY, CDR2 SMNVEV (reference sequence). The CDR3 contains 14 residues. CDR3 coding DNA: TGTGCCAGCAGTTTCCTACCCTCCTACAATGAGCAGTTCTTC. It specifies CASSFLPSYNEQFF.

The chain recombines TRBV6-5 with TRBJ2-7; TRBD2 agrees at 8 bases. Germline trimming cut 6 bases from V and 1 base from J; bases unmatched to any gene: 8. Germline V gene sequence: CDR1 MNHEY, CDR2 SVGAGI. There are 15 residues in the CDR3. The CDR3 DNA reads TGTGCCAGCAGCCCGGAGCGGGGGCCGTCCTACGAGCAGTACTTC. Its protein is CASSPERGPSYEQYF.

J is TRBJ2-5 and V is TRBV6-1; D is perhaps TRBD1 (5 bases). The J call may be incorrect, as the DNA end agrees better with TRBJ2-7. Germline CDR1 reads MNHNS; CDR2 reads SASEGT. The CDR3 loop spans 14 amino acids. The CDR3 region is CASRTDRYPYEQYF. CDR3 DNA: TGTGCCAGCAGGACAGACCGATATCCCTACGAGCAGTACTTC.

This clone came up a few times. This rearrangement joins TRBV19 to TRBJ1-2; the D gene is possibly TRBD1 (5 bases). This CDR3 region has 15 residues. The germline V and J ends were trimmed by 2 bases and 0 bases, with 10 bases remaining between them. Germline V lookup: CDR1 LNHDA, CDR2 SQIVND (reference sequence). CDR3 in amino acids: CASSIPGTANYGYTF. DNA of the CDR3: TGTGCCAGTAGTATACCGGGGACGGCTAACTATGGCTACACCTTC.

This chain uses TRBV19 with TRBJ2-3; no reliable D call. V dropped 0 bases and J dropped 4 bases, with 5 bases sitting between them. This CDR3 spans 13 amino acids. Germline assignment: CDR1 LNHDA and CDR2 SQIVND (reference sequence). The CDR3: CASSIDGADTQYF. In nucleotides, the CDR3 is TGTGCCAGTAGTATAGATGGGGCAGATACGCAGTATTTT.

The V call is TRBV7-2, the J call TRBJ2-5, with 15 bases fitting TRBD2. Germline V gene lookup returns CDR1 SGHTA and CDR2 FQGNSA. Unmatched junction bases numbered 13, after V lost 5 bases and J lost 6 bases. The CDR3 totals 18 residues. CDR3 residues: CASSPPGLAGGAAQTQYF. In nucleotides, the CDR3 is TGTGCCAGCAGCCCCCCGGGACTAGCGGGGGGCGCGGCCCAGACCCAGTACTTC.

The rearrangement uses TRBV6-5 and TRBJ1-2; 8 bases map to TRBD1. Germline V CDR1 and CDR2: MNHEY, SVGAGI. The CDR3 extends over 14 amino acids. The ends lost 6 bases at V and 3 bases at J; junction bases unmatched: 6. The CDR3 sequence: CASRRQGWDYGYTF. The CDR3 region has the DNA TGTGCCAGCAGAAGACAGGGGTGGGACTATGGCTACACCTTC.

The rearrangement uses TRBV25-1 and TRBJ1-1; 8 bases agree with TRBD1. Trimming at V came to 6 bases and at J to 0 bases, leaving 9 bases not matched to a gene. Germline V gives CDR1 MGHDK, CDR2 SYGVNS. The CDR3 covers 16 residues. In nucleotides, the CDR3 is TGTGCCAGCAGGCCCGGGACAGGATTACTGAACACTGAAGCTTTCTTT. It yields the protein CASRPGTGLLNTEAFF.

The chain is built from TRBV13 and TRBJ2-3; D gene ambiguous. Germline V gene lookup returns CDR1 PRHDT and CDR2 FYEKMQ (reference sequence). The CDR3 length is 14 residues. The germline V and J ends were trimmed by 0 bases and 2 bases, with 6 bases remaining between them. In DNA, the CDR3 is TGTGCCAGCAGCTTAGGGGGTTACACAGATACGCAGTATTTT. Its protein is CASSLGGYTDTQYF.

V gene TRBV10-3 combines with J gene TRBJ2-7; TRBD2 matches at 9 bases. Germline V CDR1 and CDR2: ENHRY, SYGVKD. CDR3 length: 14 amino acids. Trimming cost V 4 bases and J 5 bases; bases outside gene matches: 6. The CDR3 bases are TGTGCCATCAGTGCTCGACTAGCGGAGAACGAGCAGTACTTC. Residues: CAISARLAENEQYF.

J is TRBJ2-5 and V is TRBV5-6; D is perhaps TRBD2 (7 bases). Germline-derived CDR1 and CDR2 are SGHDT and YYEEEE. The CDR3 totals 14 residues. Trimming left V 2 bases short and J 2 bases short, with 10 bases between. CDR3 sequence: CASSFGGRQETQYF. The DNA for the CDR3 is TGTGCCAGCAGCTTCGGGGGGCGGCAAGAGACCCAGTACTTC.

The chain uses TRBV5-6 and TRBJ1-2; no reliable D call. The CDR3 sequence is 12 residues long. Deletions cut 0 bases from V and 8 bases from J, with 8 bases between. The germline gives CDR1 SGHDT, CDR2 YYEEEE. This chain's CDR3 is CASSLARRGYTF. The CDR3 DNA reads as TGTGCCAGCAGCTTGGCGCGACGGGGCTACACCTTC.

The chain carries TRBV19 and TRBJ2-7; 7 nucleotides align to TRBD2. CDR1 and CDR2 from the germline V gene are LNHDA and SQIVND (reference sequence). The V gene end was trimmed by 3 bases and the J gene end by 7 bases; junction bases not matched to a gene: 6. This CDR3 is built from 13 residues. The CDR3: CASSIGGGLEQYF. The DNA of the CDR3 is TGTGCCAGTAGTATTGGCGGGGGTCTTGAGCAGTACTTC.

The J gene is TRBJ1-2, the V gene TRBV6-5; D perhaps matches TRBD1 (5 bases). The germline gives CDR1 MNHEY, CDR2 SVGAGI. This CDR3 contains 15 residues. V was pared by 5 bases and J by 2 bases, with 15 bases between. DNA for the CDR3: TGTGCCAGCAGTGCAGTGGACACCAAGAACTATGGCTACACCTTC. Translation: CASSAVDTKNYGYTF.

The J gene is TRBJ2-5, the V gene TRBV7-8; 8 bases are a match to TRBD1. J was trimmed by 5 bases and V by 4 bases; bases with no gene match: 3. Germline V CDR1 and CDR2: SGHVS, FQNEAQ. The CDR3 is 13 residues long. CDR3 nucleotides: TGTGCCAGCAGCTCGGACAGGGCCGAGACCCAGTACTTC. It is translated as CASSSDRAETQYF.